Sequencing of this T cell receptor beta chain was carried out in a study of blood T cell repertoires in COVID-19. About the research overall: Sites across the United States, Italy and Spain contributed samples from acute and convalescent COVID-19. PBMCs, B-cell-depleted T cells, or T cells were the source of the cDNA or gDNA that made up the material.

Profiling relied on immunoSEQ multiplex PCR, and the TCRdb table lists in-frame clones only, not all of them. This table has over 100,000 clones, 85% appearing once. Per germline, CDR1 GTSNPN and CDR2 SVGIG (reference sequence). V was clipped by 0 bases and J by 10 bases; unmatched bases: 12. The length of the CDR3 is 15 residues. Sequencing input: peripheral blood. The sequence was collected from a man older than 75 with acute or convalescent COVID-19. V is TRBV30 and J is TRBJ2-1, with 7 bases that match TRBD2. The CDR3 is CAWSVGSGSLGEQFF. The CDR3 DNA is TGTGCCTGGAGTGTTGGTAGCGGGTCCTTAGGGGAGCAGTTCTTC. Together with reference TRBV30 and TRBJ2-1, the CDR3 gives the full variable domain: SQTIHQWPATLVQPVGSPLSLECTVEGTSNPNLYWYRQAAGRGLQLLFYSVGIGQISSEVPQNLSASRPQDRQFILSSKKLLLSDSGFYLCAWSVGSGSLGEQFFGPGTRLTVL.